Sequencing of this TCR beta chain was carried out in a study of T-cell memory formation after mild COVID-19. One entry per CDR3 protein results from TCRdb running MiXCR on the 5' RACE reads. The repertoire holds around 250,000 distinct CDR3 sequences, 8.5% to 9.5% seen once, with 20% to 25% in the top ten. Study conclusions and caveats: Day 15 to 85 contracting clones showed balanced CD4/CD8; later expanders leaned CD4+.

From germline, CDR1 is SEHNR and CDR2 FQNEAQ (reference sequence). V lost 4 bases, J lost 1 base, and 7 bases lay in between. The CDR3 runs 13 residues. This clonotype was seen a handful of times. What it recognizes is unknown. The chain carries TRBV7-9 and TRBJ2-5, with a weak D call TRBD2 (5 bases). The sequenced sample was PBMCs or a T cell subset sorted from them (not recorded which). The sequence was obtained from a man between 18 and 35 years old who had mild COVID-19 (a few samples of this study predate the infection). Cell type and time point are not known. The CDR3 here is CASSSGIQETQYF. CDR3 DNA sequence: TGTGCCAGCAGCTCCGGGATCCAAGAGACCCAGTACTTC.